One and the same sample provided the 20 T cell receptor beta chains below, sequenced in a study of cytomegalovirus exposure and HLA in healthy donors. Primers: 60 Vbeta forward and 13 Jbeta reverse. This table comes from immunoSEQ multiplex PCR, and its TCRdb copy is limited to in-frame clones, with some not included. Of more than 55,000 clones listed, roughly 80% are singletons. Sequencing used PBMCs. The receptors derive from a man younger than 40 in good health and CMV-seronegative.

The chain links TRBV7-6 to TRBJ1-5, with 11 bases lining up with TRBD1. The CDR3 is 19 residues long. Looked up from germline, CDR1 is SGHVS and CDR2 is FNYEAQ. V shed 4 bases, J shed 6 bases, and the junction held 17 bases outside the gene matches. CDR3 region: CASSCLIGQGAFITQPQHF. The CDR3, as DNA: TGTGCCAGCAGCTGCTTAATCGGACAGGGGGCCTTTATCACTCAGCCCCAGCATTTT.

The chain uses TRBV19 and TRBJ1-2, with a weak D call TRBD1 (6 bases). Trimming pared 3 bases from V and 0 bases from J, leaving 23 bases between. Germline V gene lookup returns CDR1 LNHDA and CDR2 SQIVND (reference sequence). The CDR3 totals 19 residues. CDR3 in amino acids: CASSMWGRDGTPANYGYTF. The CDR3 region has the DNA TGTGCCAGTAGTATGTGGGGAAGAGACGGGACACCGGCTAACTATGGCTACACCTTC.

The CDR3 loop is CASSFNGGSTDTQYF. In nucleotides, the CDR3 is TGTGCCAGCAGCTTTAATGGGGGGAGCACAGATACGCAGTATTTT. This chain joins TRBV6-4 and TRBJ2-3, with D possibly matching TRBD2 (6 bases). The CDR3 contains 15 residues. The V end was cut by 6 bases, the J end by 0 bases, with 13 bases between. In germline, CDR1 is MRHNA, CDR2 SNTAGT.

This chain joins TRBV10-1 and TRBJ2-1; 11 bases match TRBD2. Germline V gene data show CDR1 as WNHNN and CDR2 as SYGVQD (reference sequence). The CDR3 covers 14 residues. The J segment lost 9 bases and the V segment lost 4 bases, leaving 5 bases of the junction unmatched. As DNA, the CDR3 is TGCGCCAGCAGTGGCCCTGGGACTAGCGGTGAGCAGTTCTTC. Translated, it gives CASSGPGTSGEQFF.

In this sample, this clone turned up once. The chain combines TRBV7-8 with TRBJ2-7; weak D call: TRBD2 (5 bases). Germline V lookup: CDR1 SGHVS, CDR2 FQNEAQ. Trimming stripped 2 bases from V and 2 bases from J, with 10 bases between. This CDR3 comprises 14 residues. The CDR3 loop reads CASSLREGTYEQYF. The CDR3 nucleotides read TGTGCCAGCAGCTTAAGAGAGGGTACCTACGAGCAGTACTTC.

The chain uses TRBV6-4 and TRBJ2-3; tentatively, D is TRBD1 (6 bases). The ends were cut back, 4 bases at V and 0 bases at J, with 11 bases in the middle. CDR1 is MRHNA, CDR2 SNTAGT, per germline. The CDR3 length is 15 residues. This CDR3 reads CASSGGQSSTDTQYF. DNA for the CDR3: TGTGCCAGCAGTGGGGGACAATCGAGCACAGATACGCAGTATTTT.

The chain uses TRBV7-9 and TRBJ2-5; 9 bases match TRBD2. Germline lookup yields CDR1 SEHNR and CDR2 FQNEAQ (reference sequence). The CDR3 consists of 15 residues. Unmatched junction bases numbered 10, after V lost 5 bases and J lost 6 bases. In nucleotides, the CDR3 is TGTGCCAGCAGCCCCATAGCGGGGGAGGCCAAGACCCAGTACTTC. It encodes CASSPIAGEAKTQYF.

The rearrangement joins TRBV9 to TRBJ2-3; D perhaps matches TRBD2 (5 bases). Germline CDR1 is SGDLS and CDR2 is YYNGEE. This CDR3 comprises 13 residues. Trimming removed 0 bases from V and 6 bases from J, with 8 bases in between. The CDR3 coding sequence is TGTGCCAGCAGCGTAGTGGAGGTGGATACGCAGTATTTT. It encodes CASSVVEVDTQYF.

The chain joins TRBV9 to TRBJ1-3; 8 bases line up with TRBD1. This CDR3 contains 16 residues. Losses at the gene ends were 3 bases for V and 0 bases for J; bases not matched to a gene: 5. The germline V gene encodes CDR1 SGDLS and CDR2 YYNGEE. CDR3 sequence reads: CASSARQGRSGNTIYF. In DNA form, the CDR3 reads TGTGCCAGCAGCGCCCGACAGGGGCGCTCTGGAAACACCATATATTTT.

This clone occurred a few times. This chain links TRBV28 with TRBJ1-2; no clear D gene. This CDR3 comprises 12 residues. Germline CDR1 reads MDHEN; CDR2 reads SYDVKM. Trimming removed 6 bases at V and 7 bases at J, with 12 bases between. The CDR3 coding sequence is TGTGCCAGCAGGTCCCGGTTCATTGGCTACACCTTC. Its protein product is CASRSRFIGYTF.

This chain uses TRBV27 with TRBJ1-1; perhaps TRBD1 as D (6 bases). Deletions cut 2 bases from V and 6 bases from J, with 16 bases between. The CDR3 has 15 amino acids. The germline CDR1 and CDR2 sequences are MNHEY and SMNVEV (reference sequence). The CDR3 here is CASSLKRGGDPEAFF. The CDR3 DNA sequence: TGTGCCAGCAGTTTAAAACGAGGGGGGGACCCTGAAGCTTTCTTT.

The rearrangement uses TRBV19 and TRBJ1-5; unclear D gene. From germline, CDR1 is LNHDA and CDR2 SQIVND (reference sequence). The CDR3 is made up of 15 amino acids. With 0 bases removed from V and 0 bases from J, the gap between germline ends came to 6 bases. CDR3 sequence (DNA): TGTGCCAGTAGTATAGATAGTACTAGCAATCAGCCCCAGCATTTT. The encoded protein is CASSIDSTSNQPQHF. Full variable domain (missing parts from reference TRBV19 and TRBJ1-5): DGGITQSPKYLFRKEGQNVTLSCEQNLNHDAMYWYRQDPGQGLRLIYYSQIVNDFQKGDIAEGYSVSREKKESFPLTVTSAQKNPTAFYLCASSIDSTSNQPQHFGDGTRLSIL.

The chain recombines TRBV4-3 with TRBJ1-4, with D tentatively TRBD1 (6 bases). Germline CDR1 reads LGHNA; CDR2 reads YSLEER. The length of the CDR3 is 17 residues. The V end was cut by 0 bases, the J end by 8 bases, with 19 bases between. The CDR3 sequence: CASSQDRTARTGEKLFF. For the CDR3, the DNA is TGCGCCAGCAGCCAAGATCGGACAGCTCGAACGGGGGAAAAACTGTTTTTT.

This chain joins TRBV5-4 and TRBJ1-6; D is possibly TRBD1 (6 bases). The CDR3 contains 17 residues. Per germline, CDR1 SGHNT and CDR2 YYREEE (reference sequence). The ends were cut back, 0 bases at V and 7 bases at J, with 17 bases in the middle. The CDR3 DNA sequence: TGTGCCAGCAGCTTGGCCCCGAGGGGCAGGGGCAATTCACCCCTCCACTTT. It encodes CASSLAPRGRGNSPLHF.

J is TRBJ1-1 and V is TRBV14, with 8 bases identical to TRBD1. Trimming cost V 6 bases and J 5 bases; bases outside gene matches: 5. This CDR3 comprises 13 residues. CDR1 is SGHDN, CDR2 FVKESK, per germline. In DNA form, the CDR3 reads TGTGCCAGCAGGGACAGGGCGGGAACTGAAGCTTTCTTT. Translated, it gives CASRDRAGTEAFF.

This clone occurred once. The chain combines TRBV7-6 with TRBJ2-1; D possibly corresponds to TRBD2 (7 bases). Germline V gene lookup returns CDR1 SGHVS and CDR2 FNYEAQ. V was shortened by 1 base and J by 9 bases, with 22 bases between the two germline ends. The length of the CDR3 is 17 residues. CDR3 DNA: TGTGCCAGCAGCTTAGGCCTGCTAGCGGAGGGGGTCGGTGAGCAGTTCTTC. Protein sequence: CASSLGLLAEGVGEQFF. Using reference TRBV7-6 and TRBJ2-1 for the parts outside the CDR3, the full variable domain is GAGVSQSPRYKVTKRGQDVALRCDPISGHVSLYWYRQALGQGPEFLTYFNYEAQQDKSGLPNDRFSAERPEGSISTLTIQRTEQRDSAMYRCASSLGLLAEGVGEQFFGPGTRLTVL.

This chain links TRBV10-3 with TRBJ1-3; 8 positions match TRBD1. This CDR3 is 17 amino acids long. V lost 3 bases to trimming and J lost 0 bases; unmatched junction nucleotides: 7. Germline-derived CDR1 and CDR2 are ENHRY and SYGVKD. CDR3 sequence: CAISDRDRYPSGNTIYF. CDR3 in DNA: TGTGCCATCAGTGATAGGGACAGGTACCCCTCTGGAAACACCATATATTTT.

Only one count was recorded for this clone. V is TRBV4-2 and J is TRBJ2-1, with TRBD2 matching 8 bases. The V and J ends lost 2 bases and 0 bases, in that order; junction bases with no gene match: 15. CDR3 length: 20 residues. Germline V gives CDR1 LGHNA, CDR2 YNFKEQ. Here the CDR3 reads CASSQSRTSFDPSSYNEQFF. CDR3 in DNA: TGTGCCAGCAGCCAATCACGGACTAGCTTCGACCCCTCCTCCTACAATGAGCAGTTCTTC.

This chain connects TRBV5-4 to TRBJ1-2, with TRBD1 matching 10 bases. Trimming took 4 bases from V and 2 from J; bases not matched to a gene: 8. The V gene's germline CDR1 is SGHNT and CDR2 YYREEE (reference sequence). CDR3 length equals 16 residues. CDR3 loop: CASSHSRDRGNYGYTF. DNA of the CDR3: TGTGCCAGCAGCCACTCCCGGGACAGGGGAAACTATGGCTACACCTTC.

This rearrangement joins TRBV6-5 to TRBJ2-7, with D possibly TRBD2 on 6 matching bases. Germline CDR1 reads MNHEY; CDR2 reads SVGAGI. This CDR3 spans 16 amino acids. The V gene lost 0 bases and the J gene lost 4 bases, with 16 bases spanning the gap. The CDR3 loop reads CASSYSKGGAIYEQYF. The CDR3 region has the DNA TGTGCCAGCAGTTACTCGAAAGGCGGGGCAATATACGAGCAGTACTTC.